These 32 T cell receptor beta chains share one sample of origin, sequenced in a study of blood T cell repertoires in COVID-19. Assay used: immunoSEQ multiplex PCR; TCRdb lists only in-frame clones, some missing. The table records fewer than 250,000 clones, 82% of them present only once. Sequencing was done on a sample of peripheral blood. The receptors stem from a woman in her sixties or seventies with COVID-19, enrolled during active disease.

The J gene is TRBJ1-4, the V gene TRBV5-1; 8 positions match TRBD1. The CDR3 runs 15 residues. V was clipped by 0 bases and J by 7 bases; unmatched bases: 5. Germline V CDR1 and CDR2: SGHRS, YFSETQ. CDR3 coding DNA: TGCGCCAGCAGCTTGGTAGGACAGGGAGGTGAAAAACTGTTTTTT. It is translated as CASSLVGQGGEKLFF.

Remarks on this clone: This sample also contains other DNA sequences that code for the same CDR3. The J gene is TRBJ2-5, the V gene TRBV9; TRBD2 matches 11 bases. V trimming: 5 bases; J trimming: 4 bases; junction bases outside the gene matches: 4. This CDR3 has 14 residues. In germline, CDR1 is SGDLS, CDR2 YYNGEE. The CDR3 DNA reads TGTGCCAGCAGTACTAGCGGGGGACGAGAGACCCAGTACTTC. Protein sequence: CASSTSGGRETQYF.

V is TRBV14 and J is TRBJ1-4, with D perhaps TRBD1 (5 bases). Germline CDR1 and CDR2: SGHDN and FVKESK. This CDR3 spans 15 amino acids. Trimming removed 4 bases from V and 5 bases from J, with 14 bases in between. CDR3 in DNA: TGTGCCAGCAGCCCCAACCTGGGGGGGAATGAAAAACTGTTTTTT. This codes for CASSPNLGGNEKLFF.

CDR3 sequence: CASSPNSSGFHSPLHF. CDR3 in DNA: TGTGCCAGCAGTCCAAATTCCTCAGGCTTCCATTCACCCCTCCACTTT. The chain combines TRBV28 with TRBJ1-6; no clear D. CDR1 and CDR2 (germline): MDHEN, SYDVKM. Between the trimmed V and J ends, which lost 5 bases and 8 bases, there was a span of 19 bases. CDR3 length equals 16 residues.

This clone was detected only once. J is TRBJ2-5 and V is TRBV24-1; D may be TRBD1 (6 bases). The CDR3 consists of 14 residues. Trimming cost V 3 bases and J 2 bases, with 9 bases left between them. CDR1 and CDR2 from the germline V gene are KGHDR and SFDVKD. The CDR3 protein is CATSDPRGQETQYF. The CDR3 DNA reads as TGTGCCACCAGTGATCCCAGGGGTCAAGAGACCCAGTACTTC.

The J gene is TRBJ1-4, the V gene TRBV5-1; tentatively, D is TRBD1 (5 bases). The germline gives CDR1 SGHRS, CDR2 YFSETQ. This CDR3 region has 16 residues. Trimming removed 0 bases from V and 6 bases from J, with 15 bases in between. CDR3 coding DNA: TGCGCCAGCAGCTTGGATTATGGAGGAGGGGATGAAAAACTGTTTTTT. This encodes CASSLDYGGGDEKLFF.

The chain couples TRBV5-1 to TRBJ2-1, with a tentative D call TRBD1 (5 bases). Trimming took 1 base from V and 7 from J, leaving 18 bases between them. The CDR3 has 16 residues. Germline V CDR1 and CDR2: SGHRS, YFSETQ. CDR3 sequence (DNA): TGCGCCAGCAGCTTGTCTTGGGGCGCCGGGTTGAATGAGCAGTTCTTC. Amino acid sequence: CASSLSWGAGLNEQFF.

This clone was counted only a few times. The rearrangement links TRBV21-1 to TRBJ1-2; the D call of TRBD1 is as the table states it, not checked on the DNA. TRBV21-1 is marked as a pseudogene. The CDR3 consists of 16 residues. CDR3 protein: CASSKAAQGQNYGYTF. The CDR3, as DNA: TGTGCCAGCAGCAAAGCGGCACAGGGACAGAACTATGGCTACACCTTC.

The CDR3, as DNA: TGTGCCAGCAGTGAATTAGTGGGGAGCTTCTATGGCTACACCTTC. It translates to CASSELVGSFYGYTF. This chain links TRBV6-1 with TRBJ1-2; D gene ambiguous. V lost 2 bases and J 4 bases, leaving 14 bases between the germline ends. From germline, CDR1 is MNHNS and CDR2 SASEGT. This CDR3 contains 15 residues.

This clone showed up just a few times. This chain joins TRBV21-1 and TRBJ2-7; TRBD2 is the table's D call, not checked against the DNA. TRBV21-1 corresponds to a pseudogene. The CDR3 consists of 19 residues. CDR3 protein: CASIKTGSGLPLGTYEQYV. The CDR3 DNA follows: TGTGCCAGCATCAAAACAGGCTCGGGACTTCCCTTGGGGACTTACGAGCAGTACGTC.

With regard to this clone: The junction and the germline gene differ at one end; a read error may be behind it. The V and J genes are TRBV7-7 and TRBJ2-3; D perhaps matches TRBD1 (6 bases). This CDR3 has 14 residues. Germline V CDR1 and CDR2: SSHAT, FNYEAQ (reference sequence). CDR3 loop: CASSQLGHTDTQYF. The CDR3 nucleotides read TGTGCTAGCAGCCAACTGGGACACACAGATACGCAGTATTTT.

The chain employs TRBV11-2 and TRBJ2-5; 8 nucleotides line up with TRBD1. Germline values: CDR1 SGHAT, CDR2 FQNNGV. The V gene end was trimmed by 10 bases and the J gene end by 5 bases; junction bases not matched to a gene: 3. This CDR3 has 11 residues. CDR3 nucleotide sequence: TGTGCCACAACAGGGGGGGAGACCCAGTACTTC. Translated, it gives CATTGGETQYF.

The chain employs TRBV29-1 and TRBJ2-2; 7 bases map to TRBD2. Germline values: CDR1 SQVTM, CDR2 ANQGSEA. The CDR3 contains 14 residues. V lost 4 bases, J lost 1 base, and 3 bases stayed unmatched. CDR3 sequence reads: CSVGLAGNTGELFF. The DNA for the CDR3 is TGCAGCGTTGGACTAGCAGGGAACACCGGGGAGCTGTTTTTT.

The rearrangement links TRBV7-3 to TRBJ2-7; 7 positions match TRBD2. Trimming took 5 bases from V and 6 from J; bases not matched to a gene: 16. CDR1 is SGHTA and CDR2 is FQGTGA in the germline V gene. This CDR3 has 16 residues. The CDR3 bases are TGTGCCAGCAGCCCCACCGTTGGCGGGAGCTGGGGCGAGCAGTACTTC. It translates to CASSPTVGGSWGEQYF.

The J gene is TRBJ2-1, the V gene TRBV7-8; tentative D call: TRBD2 (5 bases). The CDR3 loop spans 16 amino acids. V was cut by 6 bases and J by 4 bases, with 19 bases left in between. Germline loops: CDR1 SGHVS, CDR2 FQNEAQ. CDR3 region: CASSSRVGVPYNEQFF. CDR3 nucleotide sequence: TGTGCCAGCAGTTCAAGGGTGGGAGTTCCTTACAATGAGCAGTTCTTC.

The chain joins TRBV7-2 to TRBJ1-1, with D possibly being TRBD1 (5 bases). This CDR3 has 15 residues. The V and J ends lost 5 bases and 4 bases respectively, with 17 bases between them. Germline V gene data show CDR1 as SGHTA and CDR2 as FQGNSA. This chain's CDR3 is CASSPEHWGGTEAFF. The CDR3 nucleotides read TGTGCCAGCAGCCCAGAGCATTGGGGCGGCACTGAAGCTTTCTTT. Complete variable domain (other parts from reference TRBV7-2 and TRBJ1-1): GAGVSQSPSNKVTEKGKDVELRCDPISGHTALYWYRQSLGQGLEFLIYFQGNSAPDKSGLPSDRFSAERTGGSVSTLTIQRTQQEDSAVYLCASSPEHWGGTEAFFGQGTRLTVV.

This clone has more than one count but fewer than ten. The chain recombines TRBV19 with TRBJ2-5; 8 bases are a match to TRBD1. The germline gives CDR1 LNHDA, CDR2 SQIVND (reference sequence). The CDR3 spans 15 residues. Trimming cost V 4 bases and J 5 bases; bases outside gene matches: 9. The CDR3 reads CASSREDREAETQYF. CDR3 sequence (DNA): TGTGCCAGTAGTAGGGAGGACAGGGAGGCGGAGACCCAGTACTTC.

Written as DNA, the CDR3 is TGTGCCAGCAGCCAAGTTTGGGCTTACGGGACTGACTCCTACGAGCAGTACTTC. Residues: CASSQVWAYGTDSYEQYF. The chain carries TRBV4-2 and TRBJ2-7; tentative D call: TRBD2 (6 bases). There are 18 residues in the CDR3. Trimming stripped 1 base from V and 0 bases from J, with 19 bases between. Per germline, CDR1 LGHNA and CDR2 YNFKEQ.

The chain combines TRBV5-4 with TRBJ1-2, with D perhaps matching TRBD1 (5 bases). V lost 4 bases and J lost 8, with 21 bases in between. Per the germline V gene, CDR1 is SGHNT and CDR2 is YYREEE (reference sequence). The CDR3 is 15 residues long. CDR3 sequence: CASSPGMEIILGYTF. CDR3 sequence (DNA): TGTGCCAGCAGCCCAGGGATGGAAATCATCCTAGGCTACACCTTC. The full variable domain, its missing parts supplied by reference TRBV5-4 and TRBJ1-2, is ETGVTQSPTHLIKTRGQQVTLRCSSQSGHNTVSWYQQALGQGPQFIFQYYREEENGRGNFPPRFSGLQFPNYSSELNVNALELDDSALYLCASSPGMEIILGYTFGSGTRLTVV.

V and J are TRBV9 and TRBJ1-2, with D uncertain. The germline V gene has CDR1 SGDLS and CDR2 YYNGEE. The V and J ends lost 5 bases and 8 bases respectively, with 19 bases between them. This CDR3 contains 14 residues. For the CDR3, the DNA is TGTGCCAGCAGACCCGGTACAGCCCGTGAGGGCTACACCTTC. The encoded protein is CASRPGTAREGYTF.

The chain carries TRBV5-4 and TRBJ2-7; D might be TRBD2 (6 bases). There are 13 residues in the CDR3. V was shortened by 4 bases and J by 4 bases, with 12 bases between the two germline ends. Germline CDR1 SGHNT, CDR2 YYREEE (reference sequence). The CDR3 region is CASSIQEGYEQYF. Here the CDR3 DNA reads TGTGCCAGCAGCATCCAGGAGGGGTACGAGCAGTACTTC.

This chain connects TRBV11-2 to TRBJ2-1; tentatively, D is TRBD2 (6 bases). The V and J ends lost 5 bases and 6 bases respectively, with 11 bases between them. The germline V gene has CDR1 SGHAT and CDR2 FQNNGV. The CDR3 runs to 13 residues. The DNA of the CDR3 is TGTGCCAGCAGCCCCTCGGGGGTCAATGAGCAGTTCTTC. It codes for CASSPSGVNEQFF.

To note about this clone: In the same sample, other DNA sequences code for this CDR3. The chain recombines TRBV5-5 with TRBJ2-1; 8 positions agree with TRBD1. From germline, CDR1 is SGHKS and CDR2 YYEKEE (reference sequence). This CDR3 contains 14 residues. V shed 0 bases and J 6 bases; nucleotides not matched to a gene: 2. CDR3 in amino acids: CASSLGTGGNEQFF. The DNA for the CDR3 is TGTGCCAGCAGCTTGGGCACAGGGGGCAATGAGCAGTTCTTC.

The chain couples TRBV5-1 to TRBJ2-7, with 14 bases fitting TRBD2. The CDR3 is made up of 19 amino acids. CDR1 and CDR2 (germline): SGHRS, YFSETQ. With 0 bases clipped from V and 3 bases from J, the junction kept 11 bases outside the gene matches. The CDR3 here is CASSLDRGTSGSNFYEQYF. The CDR3 region has the DNA TGCGCCAGCAGCTTGGATCGGGGGACTAGCGGGAGCAATTTCTACGAGCAGTACTTC.

As DNA, the CDR3 is TGTGCCAGCAGCGTAGTGGGTGATAGCGGGAGCGAGCAGTACTTC. Translated, it gives CASSVVGDSGSEQYF. The chain employs TRBV9 and TRBJ2-7; 9 nucleotides agree with TRBD2. V lost 0 bases, J lost 6 bases, and 7 bases stayed unmatched. CDR1 and CDR2 (germline): SGDLS, YYNGEE. This CDR3 is built from 15 residues. The full variable domain, with the rest looked up from reference TRBV9 and TRBJ2-7, is DSGVTQTPKHLITATGQRVTLRCSPRSGDLSVYWYQQSLDQGLQFLIQYYNGEERAKGNILERFSAQQFPDLHSELNLSSLELGDSALYFCASSVVGDSGSEQYFGPGTRLTVT.

In the case of this clone: Other DNA variants within this sample encode the same CDR3. The V call is TRBV7-2, the J call TRBJ1-6; 8 bases map to TRBD1. Trimming at V came to 3 bases and at J to 7 bases, leaving 2 bases not matched to a gene. Germline V gene data show CDR1 as SGHTA and CDR2 as FQGNSA. This CDR3 comprises 14 residues. CDR3 sequence reads: CASSLGTGNSPLHF. The CDR3 nucleotides read TGTGCCAGCAGCTTGGGGACAGGCAATTCACCCCTCCACTTT.

On this clone itself: In the same sample, other DNA sequences code for this CDR3. This chain joins TRBV5-4 and TRBJ1-2; tentatively, D is TRBD1 (5 bases). The CDR3 runs to 12 residues. The germline gives CDR1 SGHNT, CDR2 YYREEE (reference sequence). V was pared by 2 bases and J by 4 bases, with 6 bases between. In DNA form, the CDR3 reads TGTGCCAGCAGCTTAGACAGCTATGGCTACACCTTC. Translated: CASSLDSYGYTF.

This chain joins TRBV5-4 and TRBJ1-3; a weak D match, TRBD1 (6 bases). Between the trimmed V and J ends, which lost 2 bases and 0 bases, there was a span of 9 bases. Germline V gives CDR1 SGHNT, CDR2 YYREEE (reference sequence). This CDR3 contains 15 residues. The CDR3 DNA follows: TGTGCCAGCAGCTTACAGGGCCTCTCTGGAAACACCATATATTTT. It is translated as CASSLQGLSGNTIYF.

The V and J genes are TRBV5-1 and TRBJ2-1; TRBD1 matches 10 bases. Looked up from germline, CDR1 is SGHRS and CDR2 is YFSETQ. Unmatched junction bases numbered 14, after V lost 8 bases and J lost 6 bases. This CDR3 comprises 16 residues. The CDR3 nucleotides are TGCGCCAGTTCACGGGACAGGGGCGTAATAAGCAATGAGCAGTTCTTC. Its translation is CASSRDRGVISNEQFF.

The chain employs TRBV28 and TRBJ1-5; 8 positions match TRBD1. The V gene's germline CDR1 is MDHEN and CDR2 SYDVKM. The CDR3 is made up of 15 amino acids. V shed 8 bases and J 7 bases; nucleotides not matched to a gene: 13. CDR3 loop: CASPPTGQGNQPQHF. The CDR3 region has the DNA TGTGCCAGCCCCCCAACCGGACAGGGAAACCAGCCCCAGCATTTT. Variable domain in full (rest from reference TRBV28 and TRBJ1-5): DVKVTQSSRYLVKRTGEKVFLECVQDMDHENMFWYRQDPGLGLRLIYFSYDVKMKEKGDIPEGYSVSREKKERFSLILESASTNQTSMYLCASPPTGQGNQPQHFGDGTRLSIL.

Comment on this clone: The same CDR3 is also encoded by other DNA sequences in this sample. The chain carries TRBV28 and TRBJ2-1, with 10 bases that match TRBD1. This CDR3 is built from 15 residues. Germline CDR1 MDHEN, CDR2 SYDVKM. V dropped 5 bases and J dropped 6; count of bases not matched to a gene: 7. The CDR3 sequence is CASSVGTGEINEQFF. The CDR3 DNA reads TGTGCCAGCAGTGTGGGGACAGGGGAAATCAATGAGCAGTTCTTC.

This clone has more than one count but fewer than ten. The V and J genes are TRBV5-1 and TRBJ1-6, with 7 bases that match TRBD1. The germline CDR1 and CDR2 sequences are SGHRS and YFSETQ. V lost 4 bases, J lost 6 bases, and 1 base stayed unmatched. The CDR3 totals 13 residues. The CDR3 sequence is CASSRDSNSPLHF. CDR3 DNA: TGCGCCAGCAGCCGGGACAGTAATTCACCCCTCCACTTT.